The 6 T cell receptor beta chains in this list originate from one sample, sequenced in a study of cytotoxic CD8 clonotypes in ibrutinib-treated CLL. TCRdb's table, derived via immunoSEQ multiplex PCR, lists solely in-frame clones and lacks some. The sample records fewer than 300,000 clones, approximately 79% being singletons. The specimen comprised PBMCs, sampled at disease progression, from a patient treated with ibrutinib. The receptors originated from a human donor with chronic lymphocytic leukemia.

V gene TRBV15 combines with J gene TRBJ2-7; D tentatively fits TRBD1 or TRBD2 (6 bases each). V lost 1 base and J lost 6, with 16 bases in between. Germline-derived CDR1 and CDR2 are LNHNV and YYDKDF (reference sequence). CDR3 length: 15 amino acids. In nucleotides, the CDR3 is TGTGCCACCAGCAGAGTAGGGGGGATCCCGTCCGAGCAGTACTTC. It is translated as CATSRVGGIPSEQYF.

This clone was counted a few times. For the CDR3, the DNA is TGCGCCAGCAGCTTGGTAACAGGGGGCCTAGGCTACACCTTC. Protein: CASSLVTGGLGYTF. The rearrangement uses TRBV5-1 and TRBJ1-2, with TRBD1 identical over 9 bases. The CDR3 has 14 amino acids. Germline V CDR1 and CDR2: SGHRS, YFSETQ. J gave up 8 bases and V 0 bases, and 5 bases lay outside the gene matches.

Only a few counts were recorded for this clone. In DNA form, the CDR3 reads TGTGCCAGCAGTGTACAGGGGATGTACGAGCAGTACTTC. Translation: CASSVQGMYEQYF. This rearrangement joins TRBV5-7 to TRBJ2-7; the match to TRBD1 covers 7 bases. TRBV5-7 falls under the ORF class, with uncertain function. The CDR3 spans 13 residues. V lost 5 bases to trimming and J lost 4 bases; unmatched junction nucleotides: 6.

This clone came up once. The chain uses TRBV6-5 and TRBJ2-7, with 10 positions matching TRBD1. J was trimmed by 11 bases and V by 0 bases; bases with no gene match: 4. CDR3 length: 13 amino acids. CDR1 is MNHEY, CDR2 SVGAGI, per germline. The CDR3 DNA is TGTGCCAGCAGTTACTCCCCGGGACAGGGGAAGTACTTC. Translating gives CASSYSPGQGKYF.

The V gene is TRBV6-5, the J gene TRBJ1-2; possibly TRBD1 for D (6 bases). Trimming cost V 6 bases and J 8 bases, with 13 bases left between them. Germline CDR1 MNHEY, CDR2 SVGAGI. The CDR3 is 12 amino acids. Here the CDR3 reads CASSLPGVGYTF. CDR3 nucleotide sequence: TGTGCCAGCAGCTTACCAGGGGTAGGCTACACCTTC.

The CDR3 region is CASSQLGQGALNTEAFF. In DNA, the CDR3 is TGCGCCAGCAGCCAACTAGGACAGGGGGCTTTGAACACTGAAGCTTTCTTT. The gene calls are TRBV4-1 and TRBJ1-1, with 11 bases fitting TRBD1. This CDR3 comprises 17 residues. Germline values: CDR1 MGHRA, CDR2 YSYEKL. The junction had 5 bases not matched to a gene; V was cut back by 2 bases and J by 0 bases.